Shown below are 22 T cell receptor beta chains from a single sample sequenced in a study of response to subunit inactivated influenza vaccine. MiXCR, run by TCRdb on the RT-PCR reads, gives a single entry per CDR3 protein. The table records 500,000 to 750,000 distinct CDR3 sequences, 13% to 15% of them present only once. This material consisted of PBMCs from blood, taken about 13 days after vaccination. The source is a man in his fifties who received an inactivated influenza vaccine.

This chain uses TRBV9 with TRBJ1-1; a possible D gene is TRBD1 (5 bases). CDR3 length equals 14 residues. Trimming left V 0 bases short and J 4 bases short, with 10 bases between. Germline V CDR1 and CDR2: SGDLS, YYNGEE. The CDR3 bases are TGTGCCAGCAGCGTAGGCCCAGGGCTCACTGAAGCTTTCTTT. Protein sequence: CASSVGPGLTEAFF.

This clonotype was found a few times. The chain combines TRBV4-1 with TRBJ1-5; weak D call: TRBD1 (5 bases). The CDR3 runs to 15 residues. Trimming cost V 2 bases and J 0 bases, with 8 bases left between them. Per the germline V gene, CDR1 is MGHRA and CDR2 is YSYEKL. DNA of the CDR3: TGCGCCAGCAGCCAAAGGACACGTAGCAATCAGCCCCAGCATTTT. It is translated as CASSQRTRSNQPQHF.

The rearrangement uses TRBV29-1 and TRBJ2-1, with TRBD2 matching 8 bases. The CDR3 consists of 14 residues. Losses at the gene ends were 7 bases for V and 0 bases for J; bases not matched to a gene: 5. CDR1 and CDR2 from the germline V gene are SQVTM and ANQGSEA. The CDR3 spells CSGREVSSYNEQFF. As DNA, the CDR3 is TGCAGCGGGCGGGAGGTCAGCTCCTACAATGAGCAGTTCTTC.

This chain uses TRBV4-3 with TRBJ1-1; D unclear. The CDR3 contains 15 residues. From germline, CDR1 is LGHNA and CDR2 YSLEER. V was clipped by 0 bases and J by 10 bases, with 18 bases between them. CDR3 amino acids: CASSQDAVTLSGAFF. DNA of the CDR3: TGCGCCAGCAGCCAAGATGCCGTGACCCTCTCCGGAGCTTTCTTT.

This clonotype has more than one count but fewer than ten. In DNA form, the CDR3 reads TGTGCCAGCAGCTCACGAACAGGGATCGGGGAGCTGTTTTTT. It is translated as CASSSRTGIGELFF. The chain recombines TRBV7-8 with TRBJ2-2; a weak D match, TRBD1 (6 bases). The CDR3 is 14 residues long. Looked up from germline, CDR1 is SGHVS and CDR2 is FQNEAQ. Trimming took 4 bases from V and 7 from J, leaving 13 bases between them.

This clonotype has more than one count but fewer than ten. The CDR3 nucleotides read TGTGCCAGCAGCTCCCCCCGGGTAGGGGCCGAAGGCTACACCTTC. Protein: CASSSPRVGAEGYTF. The V and J genes are TRBV11-2 and TRBJ1-2; D is perhaps TRBD1 (5 bases). Trimming removed 4 bases from V and 8 bases from J, with 20 bases in between. CDR3 length: 15 residues. Per germline, CDR1 SGHAT and CDR2 FQNNGV.

In regard to this clonotype: Mismatch with germline at one junction end may stem from a read error. The chain's CDR3 is CGIRTRGDEQYF. CDR3 bases: TGTGGCATCAGGACAAGGGGGGACGAGCAGTACTTC. The V and J genes are TRBV10-3 and TRBJ2-7, with D perhaps TRBD1 or TRBD2 (6 bases each). The CDR3 runs 12 residues. The germline gives CDR1 ENHRY, CDR2 SYGVKD.

This clonotype was counted only a few times. The CDR3 DNA sequence: TGTGCCAGCAGCCACTTACACAATGAGCAGTTCTTC. Translating it yields CASSHLHNEQFF. The chain employs TRBV3-1 and TRBJ2-1; D unclear. V was pared by 3 bases and J by 5 bases, with 5 bases between. The germline V gene has CDR1 LGHDT and CDR2 YNNKEL (reference sequence). This CDR3 has 12 residues.

The CDR3 sequence: CASGTGYEKLFF. DNA for the CDR3: TGTGCCAGCGGGACAGGGTACGAAAAACTGTTTTTT. The chain joins TRBV7-2 to TRBJ1-4; 9 bases fit TRBD1. This CDR3 spans 12 amino acids. CDR1 and CDR2 (germline): SGHTA, FQGNSA. With 8 bases clipped from V and 8 bases from J, the junction kept 3 bases outside the gene matches.

A word on this clonotype: This likely stems from a read error, as it lies one base from a far larger clone. The chain uses TRBV27 and TRBJ2-7, with a possible D match to TRBD1 (6 bases). The length of the CDR3 is 14 residues. V gave up 2 bases and J gave up 3 bases, with 11 bases separating them. CDR1 MNHEY and CDR2 SMNVEV come from the germline V gene (reference sequence). The chain's CDR3 is CASSLGTRGYEQYF. The CDR3 coding sequence is TGTGCCAGCAGTTTAGGGACAAGGGGCTACGAGCAGTACTTC.

Here the CDR3 DNA reads TGTGCCAGCAGCTTAGGGGTTGGCAGCGGGAGGATTCAGTACTTC. Translation gives CASSLGVGSGRIQYF. The V and J genes are TRBV7-2 and TRBJ2-4; TRBD2 aligns across 9 bases. Per germline, CDR1 SGHTA and CDR2 FQGNSA. The V and J ends lost 1 base and 10 bases, in that order; junction bases with no gene match: 8. The CDR3 consists of 15 residues.

The rearrangement uses TRBV12-3 or TRBV12-4 and TRBJ2-5; 9 bases map to TRBD1. J was trimmed by 3 bases and V by 6 bases; bases with no gene match: 8. The CDR3 runs 15 residues. CDR3 in amino acids: CASSKGQGMEETQYF. For the CDR3, the DNA is TGTGCCAGCAGCAAAGGACAGGGGATGGAAGAGACCCAGTACTTC.

CDR3 nucleotides: TGTGCCAGTCAGTTCGGCTCCTATAATTCACCCCTCCACTTT. This encodes CASQFGSYNSPLHF. The chain links TRBV28 to TRBJ1-6; D unresolved. The germline V and J ends were trimmed by 9 bases and 0 bases, with 9 bases remaining between them. The germline gives CDR1 MDHEN, CDR2 SYDVKM. The CDR3 sequence is 14 residues long. The variable domain in full, with the rest retrieved from reference TRBV28 and TRBJ1-6, is DVKVTQSSRYLVKRTGEKVFLECVQDMDHENMFWYRQDPGLGLRLIYFSYDVKMKEKGDIPEGYSVSREKKERFSLILESASTNQTSMYLCASQFGSYNSPLHFGNGTRLTVT.

This clonotype was counted between two and nine times. The chain has TRBV24-1 and TRBJ2-7; 8 positions agree with TRBD1. Germline CDR1 and CDR2: KGHDR and SFDVKD. The CDR3 is 15 residues long. J lost 3 bases, V lost 0 bases, and 3 bases had no gene match. This chain's CDR3 is CATSDLSGGVYEQYF. In DNA, the CDR3 is TGTGCCACCAGTGATTTGTCAGGGGGCGTCTACGAGCAGTACTTC.

This clonotype has at least ten counts. V is TRBV5-1 and J is TRBJ2-3, with D tentatively TRBD1 (6 bases). CDR1 and CDR2 (germline): SGHRS, YFSETQ. The V end was cut by 4 bases, the J end by 6 bases, with 24 bases between. The CDR3 has 17 residues. The CDR3 sequence: CASSNSMGQSWGDTQYF. In DNA, the CDR3 is TGCGCCAGCAGCAACTCTATGGGACAATCGTGGGGGGATACGCAGTATTTT. The full variable domain, in which reference TRBV5-1 and TRBJ2-3 provide the parts outside the CDR3, is KAGVTQTPRYLIKTRGQQVTLSCSPISGHRSVSWYQQTPGQGLQFLFEYFSETQRNKGNFPGRFSGRQFSNSRSEMNVSTLELGDSALYLCASSNSMGQSWGDTQYFGPGTRLTVL.

About this clonotype: One junction end disagrees with the germline gene, perhaps due to a read error. The J gene is TRBJ2-1, the V gene TRBV7-9; D call uncertain. The CDR3 spans 12 residues. Germline V CDR1 and CDR2: SEHNR, FQNEAQ (reference sequence). DNA for the CDR3: TGTGCCAGCAGCTTAGGGGCTCAAACTCAGCTCTTC. Amino acid sequence: CASSLGAQTQLF.

This clonotype was seen a few times. The chain joins TRBV4-3 to TRBJ2-7; the D gene is possibly TRBD1 (6 bases). The CDR3 is 15 amino acids. From germline, CDR1 is LGHNA and CDR2 YSLEER. V lost 2 bases and J lost 2, with 13 bases in between. CDR3 sequence: CASSQTGTQTYEQYF. Here the CDR3 DNA reads TGCGCCAGCAGCCAAACCGGGACACAAACCTACGAGCAGTACTTC.

This clonotype was counted only a few times. The chain couples TRBV24-1 to TRBJ2-1; TRBD2 aligns across 11 bases. Germline CDR1 reads KGHDR; CDR2 reads SFDVKD. The CDR3 runs to 17 residues. J gave up 6 bases and V 5 bases, and 11 bases lay outside the gene matches. The CDR3 coding sequence is TGTGCCACCAGTGGTACCGGGACTAGCGGCCGGCTCAATGAGCAGTTCTTC. Translating it yields CATSGTGTSGRLNEQFF.

The chain has TRBV5-6 and TRBJ1-4, with a weak D call TRBD1 (5 bases). This CDR3 contains 16 residues. Trimming stripped 4 bases from V and 3 bases from J, with 16 bases between. CDR1 is SGHDT and CDR2 is YYEEEE in the germline V gene. CDR3 protein: CASSPTWGTSNEKLFF. The CDR3 DNA reads as TGTGCCAGCAGCCCAACGTGGGGGACCTCTAATGAAAAACTGTTTTTT. Full variable domain (remainder filled in from reference TRBV5-6 and TRBJ1-4): DAGVTQSPTHLIKTRGQQVTLRCSPKSGHDTVSWYQQALGQGPQFIFQYYEEEERQRGNFPDRFSGHQFPNYSSELNVNALLLGDSALYLCASSPTWGTSNEKLFFGSGTQLSVL.

The J gene is TRBJ1-1, the V gene TRBV6-6, with D possibly matching TRBD1 (5 bases). The CDR3 is 13 amino acids. Germline assignment: CDR1 MNHNY and CDR2 SVGAGI (reference sequence). Trimming removed 10 bases from V and 5 bases from J, with 17 bases in between. This CDR3 is CATRRGLGTEAFF. The CDR3 bases are TGTGCCACCAGAAGGGGCCTGGGAACTGAAGCTTTCTTT.

The rearrangement uses TRBV6-1 and TRBJ1-1; D not resolved. This CDR3 spans 16 amino acids. Between the trimmed V and J ends, which lost 6 bases and 1 base, there was a span of 18 bases. Germline V lookup: CDR1 MNHNS, CDR2 SASEGT. CDR3 residues: CASSLGGSLRNTEAFF. The CDR3, as DNA: TGTGCCAGCAGCCTTGGTGGCAGCCTTAGGAACACTGAAGCTTTCTTT.

This clonotype was seen more than once but under ten times. This chain links TRBV27 with TRBJ2-1; D is perhaps TRBD1 (6 bases). This CDR3 comprises 14 residues. Germline V gene sequence: CDR1 MNHEY, CDR2 SMNVEV (reference sequence). The V gene lost 7 bases and the J gene lost 4 bases, with 14 bases spanning the gap. CDR3 amino acids: CASMRTALYNEQFF. CDR3 bases: TGTGCCAGCATGCGGACAGCTCTTTACAATGAGCAGTTCTTC.